This T cell receptor beta chain derives from a study of blood T cells in healthy people across ages. The use of a sample-barcoded 5' primer and a J-beta primer mix characterized a second PCR of roughly 7 to 11 cycles. In TCRdb, the 5' RACE reads were re-called with MiXCR into one record per CDR3 protein. Of fewer than 800,000 distinct CDR3 sequences detected, roughly 25% appear once; the ten largest clones hold more than 8.5%. There are a few counts of this clonotype. What it binds is unknown. Germline is not matched at one junction end, which may reflect a read error. Broader study findings: The long-lived group displayed more naive CD4+ cells, plus higher diversity, than the aged donors did.

This same sample was also part of a study on T cells of mothers and their children. That publication notes: For cDNA synthesis, the complete extracted RNA was used (roughly 1.4 ug per 15 ul). Not a single persistent microchimeric T cell clone was detected.

The sequence was collected from a boy younger than 18 in good health. The sequencing sample was made of blood.

The CDR3 here is CASSQQGNEQSF. In nucleotides, the CDR3 is TGTGCCAGCAGTCAACAGGGAAATGAGCAGTCCTTC. V gene TRBV12-3 or TRBV12-4 combines with J gene TRBJ2-5; TRBD1 might be the D (6 bases). The CDR3 length is 12 residues.